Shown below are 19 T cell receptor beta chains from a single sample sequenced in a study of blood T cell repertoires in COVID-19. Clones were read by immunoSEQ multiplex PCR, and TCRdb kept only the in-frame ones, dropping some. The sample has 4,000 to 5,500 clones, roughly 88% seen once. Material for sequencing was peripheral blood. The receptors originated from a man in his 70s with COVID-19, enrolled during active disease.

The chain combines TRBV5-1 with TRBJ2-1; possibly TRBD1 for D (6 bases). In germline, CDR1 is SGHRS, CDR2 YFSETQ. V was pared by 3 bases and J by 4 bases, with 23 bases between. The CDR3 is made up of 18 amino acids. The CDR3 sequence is CASSSQGPRGGFYNEQFF. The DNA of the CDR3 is TGCGCCAGCAGCTCCCAGGGGCCAAGAGGGGGTTTTTACAATGAGCAGTTCTTC.

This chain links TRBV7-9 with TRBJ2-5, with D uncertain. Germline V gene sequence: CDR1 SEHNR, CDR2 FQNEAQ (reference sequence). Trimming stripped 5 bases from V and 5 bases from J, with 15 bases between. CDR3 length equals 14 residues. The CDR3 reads CASSPTDSGETQYF. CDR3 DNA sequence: TGTGCCAGCAGCCCGACTGACTCCGGGGAGACCCAGTACTTC.

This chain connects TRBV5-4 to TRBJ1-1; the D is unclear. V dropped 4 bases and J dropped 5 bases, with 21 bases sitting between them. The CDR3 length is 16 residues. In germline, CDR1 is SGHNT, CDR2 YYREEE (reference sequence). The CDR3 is CASSAGSAIQRTEAFF. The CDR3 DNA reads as TGTGCCAGCAGCGCCGGGAGCGCCATTCAGAGGACTGAAGCTTTCTTT. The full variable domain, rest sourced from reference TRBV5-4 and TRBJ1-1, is ETGVTQSPTHLIKTRGQQVTLRCSSQSGHNTVSWYQQALGQGPQFIFQYYREEENGRGNFPPRFSGLQFPNYSSELNVNALELDDSALYLCASSAGSAIQRTEAFFGQGTRLTVV.

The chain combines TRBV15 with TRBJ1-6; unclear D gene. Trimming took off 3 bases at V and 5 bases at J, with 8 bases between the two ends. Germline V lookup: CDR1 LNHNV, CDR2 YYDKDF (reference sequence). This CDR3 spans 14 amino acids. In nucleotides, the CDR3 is TGTGCCACCAGCAGGGACGGGAATAATTCACCCCTCCACTTT. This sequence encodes CATSRDGNNSPLHF.

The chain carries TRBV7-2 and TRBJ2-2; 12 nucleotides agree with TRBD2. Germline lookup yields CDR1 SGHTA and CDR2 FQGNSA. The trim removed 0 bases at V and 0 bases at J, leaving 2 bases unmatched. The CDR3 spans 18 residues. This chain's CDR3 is CASSLAWTSGANTGELFF. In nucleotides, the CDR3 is TGTGCCAGCAGCTTAGCCTGGACTAGCGGGGCGAACACCGGGGAGCTGTTTTTT.

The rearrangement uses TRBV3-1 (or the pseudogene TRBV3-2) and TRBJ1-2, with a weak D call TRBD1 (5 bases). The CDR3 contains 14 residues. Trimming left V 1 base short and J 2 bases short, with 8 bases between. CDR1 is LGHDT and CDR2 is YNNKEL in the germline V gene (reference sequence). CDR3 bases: TGTGCCAGCAGCCAAGGGGGCGGAAACTATGGCTACACCTTC. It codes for CASSQGGGNYGYTF.

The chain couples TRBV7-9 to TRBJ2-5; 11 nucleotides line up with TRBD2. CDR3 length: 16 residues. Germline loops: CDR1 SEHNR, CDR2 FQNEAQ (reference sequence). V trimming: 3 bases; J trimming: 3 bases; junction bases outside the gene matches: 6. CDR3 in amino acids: CASSFATGLAEETQYF. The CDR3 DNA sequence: TGTGCCAGCAGCTTCGCGACGGGACTAGCGGAAGAGACCCAGTACTTC.

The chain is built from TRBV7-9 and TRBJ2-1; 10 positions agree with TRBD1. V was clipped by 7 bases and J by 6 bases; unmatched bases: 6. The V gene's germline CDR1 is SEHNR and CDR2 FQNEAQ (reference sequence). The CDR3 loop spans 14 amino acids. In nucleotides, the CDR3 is TGTGCCAGCACCGACAGGGGGCCGGGCAATGAGCAGTTCTTC. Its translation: CASTDRGPGNEQFF.

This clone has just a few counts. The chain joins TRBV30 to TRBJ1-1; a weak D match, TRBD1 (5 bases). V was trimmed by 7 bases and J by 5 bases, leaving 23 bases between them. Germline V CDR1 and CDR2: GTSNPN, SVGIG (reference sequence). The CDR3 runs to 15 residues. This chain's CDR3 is CALTPMGRAKTEAFF. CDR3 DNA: TGTGCCTTAACCCCCATGGGCAGGGCTAAGACTGAAGCTTTCTTT.

CDR3: CASSYEGFYGYTF. The CDR3, as DNA: TGTGCCAGCAGTTACGAGGGCTTTTATGGCTACACCTTC. The chain links TRBV6-5 to TRBJ1-2, with unresolved D. V shed 2 bases and J shed 5 bases, with 9 bases lying between them. The CDR3 loop spans 13 amino acids. Germline lookup yields CDR1 MNHEY and CDR2 SVGAGI.

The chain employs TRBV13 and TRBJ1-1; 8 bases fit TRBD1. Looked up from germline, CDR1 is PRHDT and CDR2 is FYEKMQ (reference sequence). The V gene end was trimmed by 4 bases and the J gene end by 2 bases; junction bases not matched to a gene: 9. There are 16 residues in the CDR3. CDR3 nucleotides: TGTGCCAGCAGCTACATCGGACAGGGTTCTAACACTGAAGCTTTCTTT. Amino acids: CASSYIGQGSNTEAFF.

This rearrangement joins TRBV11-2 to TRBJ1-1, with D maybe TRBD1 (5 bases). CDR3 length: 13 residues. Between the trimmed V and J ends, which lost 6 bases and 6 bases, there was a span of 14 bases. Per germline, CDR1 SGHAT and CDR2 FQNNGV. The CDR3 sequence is CASRLGGLSEAFF. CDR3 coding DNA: TGTGCCAGCAGACTGGGGGGACTCTCTGAAGCTTTCTTT. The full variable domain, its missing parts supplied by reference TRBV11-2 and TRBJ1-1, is EAGVAQSPRYKIIEKRQSVAFWCNPISGHATLYWYQQILGQGPKLLIQFQNNGVVDDSQLPKDRFSAERLKGVDSTLKIQPAKLEDSAVYLCASRLGGLSEAFFGQGTRLTVV.

CDR3 region: CSAPGNTEAFF. As DNA, the CDR3 is TGCAGTGCTCCCGGGAACACTGAAGCTTTCTTT. This chain uses TRBV20-1 with TRBJ1-1; D remains unclear. The germline V gene has CDR1 DFQATT and CDR2 SNEGSKA (reference sequence). Trimming shortened V by 5 bases and J by 1 base, and 5 bases separated the two germline ends. The CDR3 is 11 amino acids.

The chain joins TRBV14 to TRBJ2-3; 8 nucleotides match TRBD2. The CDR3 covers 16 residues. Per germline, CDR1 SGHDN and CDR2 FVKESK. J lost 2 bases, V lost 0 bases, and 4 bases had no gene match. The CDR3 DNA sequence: TGTGCCAGCAGCCAAGAGCCGGGAGGGTTCACAGATACGCAGTATTTT. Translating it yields CASSQEPGGFTDTQYF. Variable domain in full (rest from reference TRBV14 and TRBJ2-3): EAGVTQFPSHSVIEKGQTVTLRCDPISGHDNLYWYRRVMGKEIKFLLHFVKESKQDESGMPNNRFLAERTGGTYSTLKVQPAELEDSGVYFCASSQEPGGFTDTQYFGPGTRLTVL.

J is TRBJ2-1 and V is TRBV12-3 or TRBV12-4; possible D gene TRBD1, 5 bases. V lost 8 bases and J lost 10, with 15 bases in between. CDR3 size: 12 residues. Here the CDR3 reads CASASRVGEQFF. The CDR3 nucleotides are TGTGCCAGCGCTTCCAGGGTTGGAGAGCAGTTCTTC.

Here the CDR3 reads CASSISGQRNQPQHF. CDR3 nucleotides: TGTGCCAGTAGTATTTCGGGTCAGCGAAATCAGCCCCAGCATTTT. This chain uses TRBV19 with TRBJ1-5; no definite D call. Deletions cut 3 bases from V and 4 bases from J, with 13 bases between. From germline, CDR1 is LNHDA and CDR2 SQIVND (reference sequence). The CDR3 totals 15 residues.

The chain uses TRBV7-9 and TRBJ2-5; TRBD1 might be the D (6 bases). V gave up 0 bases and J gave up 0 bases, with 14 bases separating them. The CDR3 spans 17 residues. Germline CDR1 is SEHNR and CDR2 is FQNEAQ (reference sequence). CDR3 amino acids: CASSLASTGSYQETQYF. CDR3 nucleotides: TGTGCCAGCAGCTTAGCGAGTACAGGGTCGTACCAAGAGACCCAGTACTTC.

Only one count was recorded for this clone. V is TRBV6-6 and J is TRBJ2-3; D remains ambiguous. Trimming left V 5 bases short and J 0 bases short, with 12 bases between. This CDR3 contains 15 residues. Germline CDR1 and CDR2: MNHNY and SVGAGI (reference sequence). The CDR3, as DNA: TGTGCCAGCAGTGCCGTAGGCGGTAGCACAGATACGCAGTATTTT. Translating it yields CASSAVGGSTDTQYF.

CDR3 DNA sequence: TGTGCCAGCAGCTTAGGCGGGAGGGCTCAAGAGACCCAGTACTTC. This translates into CASSLGGRAQETQYF. V is TRBV7-2 and J is TRBJ2-5; 9 nucleotides line up with TRBD2. The CDR3 totals 15 residues. Germline loops: CDR1 SGHTA, CDR2 FQGNSA. The junction had 2 bases not matched to a gene; V was cut back by 1 base and J by 2 bases.